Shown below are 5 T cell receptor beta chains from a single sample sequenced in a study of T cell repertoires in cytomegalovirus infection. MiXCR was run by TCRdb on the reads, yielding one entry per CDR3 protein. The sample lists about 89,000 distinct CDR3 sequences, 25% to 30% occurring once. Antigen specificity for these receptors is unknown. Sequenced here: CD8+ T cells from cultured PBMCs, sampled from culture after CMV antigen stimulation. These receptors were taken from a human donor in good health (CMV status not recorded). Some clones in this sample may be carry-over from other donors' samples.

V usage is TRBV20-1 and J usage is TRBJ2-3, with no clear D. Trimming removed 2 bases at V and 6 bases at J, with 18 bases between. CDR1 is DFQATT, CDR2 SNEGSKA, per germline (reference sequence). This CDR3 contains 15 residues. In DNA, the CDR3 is TGCAGTGCTAGATCGGCTCAGTTTGGGCTGGATACGCAGTATTTT. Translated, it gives CSARSAQFGLDTQYF.

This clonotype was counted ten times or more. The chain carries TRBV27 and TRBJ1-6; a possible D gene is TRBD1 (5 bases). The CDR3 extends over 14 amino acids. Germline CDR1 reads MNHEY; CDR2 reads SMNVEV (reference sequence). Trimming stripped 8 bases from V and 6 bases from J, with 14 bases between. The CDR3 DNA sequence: TGTGCCAGCGGGCTACAGGTTCTTAATTCACCCCTCCACTTT. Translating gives CASGLQVLNSPLHF.

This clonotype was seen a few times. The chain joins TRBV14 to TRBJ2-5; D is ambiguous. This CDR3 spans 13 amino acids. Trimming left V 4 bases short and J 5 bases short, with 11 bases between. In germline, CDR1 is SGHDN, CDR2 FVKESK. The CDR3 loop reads CASSRSGQETQYF. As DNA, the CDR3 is TGTGCCAGCAGCCGATCTGGTCAGGAGACCCAGTACTTC. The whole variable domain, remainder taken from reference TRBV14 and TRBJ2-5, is EAGVTQFPSHSVIEKGQTVTLRCDPISGHDNLYWYRRVMGKEIKFLLHFVKESKQDESGMPNNRFLAERTGGTYSTLKVQPAELEDSGVYFCASSRSGQETQYFGPGTRLLVL.

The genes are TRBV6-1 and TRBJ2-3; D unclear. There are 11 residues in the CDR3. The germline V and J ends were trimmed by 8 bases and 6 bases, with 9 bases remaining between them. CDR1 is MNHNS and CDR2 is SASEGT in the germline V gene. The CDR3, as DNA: TGTGCCAGCCCTGCATCGGATACGCAGTATTTT. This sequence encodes CASPASDTQYF.

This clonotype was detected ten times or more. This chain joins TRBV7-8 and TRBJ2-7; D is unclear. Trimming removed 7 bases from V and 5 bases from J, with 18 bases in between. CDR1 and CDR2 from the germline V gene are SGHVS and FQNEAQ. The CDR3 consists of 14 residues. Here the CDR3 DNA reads TGTGCCAGCACCCTGGCACTCCCGGCCCACGAGCAGTACTTC. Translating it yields CASTLALPAHEQYF.